One sample yielded the 27 T cell receptor beta chains listed below, sequenced in a study of breast tumors, draining lymph nodes, adjacent tissues. Samples came from axillary lymph nodes draining the breast cancer. Each CDR3 protein is one row after TCRdb ran MiXCR on the multiplex PCR reads. Of about 230,000 distinct CDR3 sequences in the sample, approximately 31% were seen once. The sample comprised axillary lymph node tissue. All receptors derive from a female donor with breast cancer. Some clones in this sample may be carry-over from other donors' samples.

Note on this clonotype: A read error is likely, as this CDR3 ends without the conserved phenylalanine or tryptophan. No DNA is shown, since the ends of the CDR3 on it are uncertain; the CDR3 is the one TCRdb lists. The gene calls are TRBV19 and TRBJ1-4; the table's D call TRBD1 went unverified against the DNA. Germline V gene lookup returns CDR1 LNHDA and CDR2 SQIVND (reference sequence). The CDR3 numbers 9 amino acids, ends counted. The CDR3 region is CASSMAGAL.

The chain has TRBV19 and TRBJ2-7, with D perhaps assigned TRBD1 or TRBD2 (5 bases each). Looked up from germline, CDR1 is LNHDA and CDR2 is SQIVND (reference sequence). CDR3 length: 13 residues. Trimming took 3 bases from V and 1 from J, leaving 7 bases between them. The CDR3 sequence: CASSMGDSYEQYV. In nucleotides, the CDR3 is TGTGCCAGTAGTATGGGGGATTCCTACGAGCAGTACGTC.

This clonotype appeared many times. The J gene is TRBJ2-3, the V gene TRBV5-1; 11 bases align to TRBD2. The germline V gene has CDR1 SGHRS and CDR2 YFSETQ. This CDR3 has 15 residues. V lost 3 bases and J lost 3; bases outside the gene matches: 3. CDR3 loop: CASSSGLAGTDTQYF. CDR3 DNA sequence: TGCGCCAGCAGCTCAGGACTAGCGGGTACAGATACGCAGTATTTT.

This clonotype was counted between two and nine times. The chain is built from TRBV15 and TRBJ1-1; D possibly corresponds to TRBD1 (6 bases). Trimming pared 5 bases from V and 3 bases from J, leaving 16 bases between. This CDR3 is built from 15 residues. Germline V gives CDR1 LNHNV, CDR2 YYDKDF (reference sequence). The CDR3 here is CATSGTQGRDTEAFF. CDR3 bases: TGTGCCACCAGCGGAACACAGGGAAGGGACACTGAAGCTTTCTTT.

The table lists this clonotype with many counts. The rearrangement joins TRBV6-1 to TRBJ2-1, with TRBD2 identical over 11 bases. Germline CDR1 and CDR2: MNHNS and SASEGT. Losses at the gene ends were 5 bases for V and 9 bases for J; bases not matched to a gene: 9. This CDR3 has 15 amino acids. DNA for the CDR3: TGTGCCAGCAGTTATTGGACTAGCGGGTATGGTGAGCAGTTCTTC. It translates to CASSYWTSGYGEQFF.

This clonotype was picked up many times. The rearrangement links TRBV20-1 to TRBJ2-5; 7 bases align to TRBD1. The J segment lost 3 bases and the V segment lost 6 bases, leaving 10 bases of the junction unmatched. CDR3 length equals 14 residues. Per germline, CDR1 DFQATT and CDR2 SNEGSKA (reference sequence). DNA of the CDR3: TGCAGTGCAAAAAAGGGGGCTAATAAAGAGACCCAGTACTTC. It codes for CSAKKGANKETQYF.

This clonotype was seen many times. V gene TRBV6-2 or TRBV6-3 combines with J gene TRBJ1-2; unclear D gene. The germline V gene has CDR1 MNHEY and CDR2 SVGEGT. V was pared by 8 bases and J by 4 bases, with 17 bases between. The CDR3 sequence is 14 residues long. The CDR3 protein is CASLESGLAYGYTF. The CDR3, as DNA: TGTGCCAGCTTGGAGTCCGGACTCGCCTATGGCTACACCTTC.

This clonotype has ten or more counts. This rearrangement joins TRBV5-1 to TRBJ2-1; D is undetermined. This CDR3 is 15 amino acids long. V dropped 1 base and J dropped 2 bases, with 10 bases sitting between them. Germline assignment: CDR1 SGHRS and CDR2 YFSETQ. CDR3 region: CASSLLEGTYNEQFF. In nucleotides, the CDR3 is TGCGCCAGCAGCTTGCTGGAAGGCACCTACAATGAGCAGTTCTTC.

The chain recombines TRBV2 with TRBJ2-3, with D tentatively TRBD2 (7 bases). Trimming took off 6 bases at V and 6 bases at J, with 16 bases between the two ends. CDR3 length equals 14 residues. Germline CDR1 and CDR2: SNHLY and FYNNEI. Written as DNA, the CDR3 is TGTGCCAGCAGCGAGGGGGGGGCTGTGGATACGCAGTATTTT. This sequence encodes CASSEGGAVDTQYF.

In its sample, this clonotype was seen many times. This chain links TRBV30 with TRBJ2-7; 9 bases map to TRBD1. V was pared by 0 bases and J by 7 bases, with 10 bases of the junction left unmatched. The CDR3 runs to 15 residues. Per germline, CDR1 GTSNPN and CDR2 SVGIG (reference sequence). This chain's CDR3 is CAWSVSRTGAGEQYF. The CDR3 DNA follows: TGTGCCTGGAGTGTCAGCAGGACAGGGGCGGGAGAGCAGTACTTC.

In its sample, this clonotype was seen many times. The CDR3 DNA is TGTGCCAGTAGTAAAAAACCTAGCGGGGTTTACAATGAGCAGTTCTTC. The encoded protein is CASSKKPSGVYNEQFF. This chain connects TRBV19 to TRBJ2-1, with 9 bases matching TRBD2. J gave up 4 bases and V 4 bases, and 8 bases lay outside the gene matches. The V gene's germline CDR1 is LNHDA and CDR2 SQIVND (reference sequence). This CDR3 has 16 amino acids.

The chain recombines TRBV6-5 with TRBJ1-1, with D uncertain. Trimming cost V 8 bases and J 1 base, with 11 bases left between them. Germline CDR1 MNHEY, CDR2 SVGAGI. The CDR3 has 13 residues. This CDR3 reads CASSPFGNTEAFF. The CDR3 DNA follows: TGTGCCAGCTCCCCATTCGGGAACACTGAAGCTTTCTTT.

There are many counts of this clonotype. The chain carries TRBV7-8 and TRBJ1-2; no clear D. V was clipped by 1 base and J by 7 bases, with 10 bases between them. This CDR3 has 13 residues. Germline CDR1 reads SGHVS; CDR2 reads FQNEAQ. As DNA, the CDR3 is TGTGCCAGCAGCTTAGGGCGGCACCTTGGCTACACCTTC. It specifies CASSLGRHLGYTF.

To note about this clonotype: Possible read error: a much larger clone is one base away. This CDR3 fails to terminate in the conserved phenylalanine or tryptophan, so it likely reflects a read error. The chain recombines TRBV7-2 with TRBJ2-1; no definite D call. This CDR3 spans 14 amino acids. The V end was cut by 1 base, the J end by 2 bases, with 6 bases between. Germline assignment: CDR1 SGHTA and CDR2 FQGNSA. CDR3 sequence reads: CASSLGGTYNEQFL. The DNA of the CDR3 is TGTGCCAGCAGCTTAGGTGGGACCTACAATGAGCAGTTCCTC.

In its sample, this clonotype was seen many times. The chain combines TRBV7-9 with TRBJ2-3, with TRBD2 matching 10 bases. Germline loops: CDR1 SEHNR, CDR2 FQNEAQ (reference sequence). The trim removed 5 bases at V and 0 bases at J, leaving 5 bases unmatched. The CDR3 length is 16 residues. This CDR3 reads CASSPGLAQSTDTQYF. DNA for the CDR3: TGTGCCAGCAGCCCGGGACTAGCGCAGAGCACAGATACGCAGTATTTT.

This clonotype showed up just a few times. This chain connects TRBV20-1 to TRBJ1-1, with D perhaps matching TRBD1 (6 bases). V shed 0 bases and J shed 6 bases, with 11 bases lying between them. Germline loops: CDR1 DFQATT, CDR2 SNEGSKA (reference sequence). CDR3 length: 13 residues. This CDR3 is CSARDQGISEAFF. The CDR3 DNA reads TGCAGTGCTAGAGACCAGGGGATCTCTGAAGCTTTCTTT.

In its sample, this clonotype was seen many times. V is TRBV25-1 and J is TRBJ2-1; D call uncertain. The CDR3 has 12 residues. Trimming removed 2 bases at V and 7 bases at J, with 6 bases between. Germline V lookup: CDR1 MGHDK, CDR2 SYGVNS. CDR3 region: CASSELRNEQFF. DNA for the CDR3: TGTGCCAGCAGTGAACTACGTAATGAGCAGTTCTTC.

Points on this clonotype: This could be a read error, since a much larger clone is one nucleotide away. The CDR3 reads CASGEKVQRGLQETQYF. The DNA of the CDR3 is TGTGCCAGCGGTGAAAAAGTCCAACGGGGCCTACAAGAGACCCAGTACTTC. The J gene is TRBJ2-5, the V gene TRBV27; D possibly uses TRBD1 or TRBD2 (5 bases each). Germline V gene sequence: CDR1 MNHEY, CDR2 SMNVEV (reference sequence). The CDR3 consists of 17 residues. Trimming removed 8 bases from V and 2 bases from J, with 24 bases in between.

This clonotype was counted a few times. CDR3 nucleotides: TGTGCCAGCAGTTACTCGACTAGCGGGACTCGCTTCTCTGGGGCCAACGTCCTGACTTTC. Residues: CASSYSTSGTRFSGANVLTF. This chain links TRBV6-6 with TRBJ2-6; TRBD2 matches at 11 bases. V was clipped by 0 bases and J by 0 bases; unmatched bases: 7. In germline, CDR1 is MNHNY, CDR2 SVGAGI (reference sequence). This CDR3 has 20 residues.

This clonotype came up many times. The gene calls are TRBV7-2 and TRBJ2-6; no clear D. Germline CDR1 SGHTA, CDR2 FQGNSA. The length of the CDR3 is 15 residues. V was clipped by 1 base and J by 2 bases, with 6 bases between them. CDR3 sequence: CASSLDSTGANVLTF. The CDR3 region has the DNA TGTGCCAGCAGCTTAGACAGCACTGGGGCCAACGTCCTGACTTTC.

J is TRBJ2-4 and V is TRBV6-2 or TRBV6-3; TRBD1 might be the D (7 bases). V shed 8 bases and J shed 2 bases, with 28 bases lying between them. Germline CDR1 reads MNHEY; CDR2 reads SVGEGT. The CDR3 is 19 residues long. The CDR3 nucleotides read TGTGCCAGCCCCCTCGCGGGACAGAGTACAGCTTTGACCAAAAACATTCAGTACTTC. Translating it yields CASPLAGQSTALTKNIQYF.

This clonotype was recorded at least ten times. This chain joins TRBV12-3 or TRBV12-4 and TRBJ2-7; D not resolved. The V end was cut by 6 bases, the J end by 4 bases, with 16 bases between. The length of the CDR3 is 14 residues. CDR3: CASRRANGTYEQYF. CDR3 in DNA: TGTGCCAGCAGACGGGCTAACGGAACATACGAGCAGTACTTC.

This clonotype was detected many times. The chain links TRBV14 to TRBJ1-4; tentatively, D is TRBD1 (5 bases). CDR3 length: 15 residues. V was cut by 5 bases and J by 3 bases, with 13 bases left in between. From germline, CDR1 is SGHDN and CDR2 FVKESK. The CDR3 DNA reads as TGTGCCAGCAGCAGAGGGGCCGCAGCTAATGAAAAACTGTTTTTT. This codes for CASSRGAAANEKLFF.

Many counts were recorded for this clonotype. V and J are TRBV14 and TRBJ1-3; no reliable D call. Trimming cost V 1 base and J 0 bases, with 7 bases left between them. The CDR3 covers 15 residues. CDR1 and CDR2 (germline): SGHDN, FVKESK. CDR3 bases: TGTGCCAGCAGCCAAGTGGGCTTCTCTGGAAACACCATATATTTT. It encodes CASSQVGFSGNTIYF.

This clonotype was found many times. The J gene is TRBJ1-4, the V gene TRBV24-1, with D perhaps matching TRBD1 (6 bases). Trimming stripped 3 bases from V and 8 bases from J, with 15 bases between. The V gene's germline CDR1 is KGHDR and CDR2 SFDVKD. This CDR3 is 15 amino acids long. Written as DNA, the CDR3 is TGTGCCACCAGTGATCCCGAGGGGGGTAGGGAAAAACTGTTTTTT. Its translation is CATSDPEGGREKLFF.

This chain uses TRBV15 with TRBJ2-3; perhaps D is TRBD1 or TRBD2 (5 bases each). The V end was cut by 0 bases, the J end by 0 bases, with 16 bases between. The germline gives CDR1 LNHNV, CDR2 YYDKDF (reference sequence). The CDR3 has 18 amino acids. The chain's CDR3 is CATSRDRGASGSTDTQYF. DNA of the CDR3: TGTGCCACCAGCAGAGATAGAGGGGCTTCAGGCAGCACAGATACGCAGTATTTT. The variable domain in full, with the rest retrieved from reference TRBV15 and TRBJ2-3, is DAMVIQNPRYQVTQFGKPVTLSCSQTLNHNVMYWYQQKSSQAPKLLFHYYDKDFNNEADTPDNFQSRRPNTSFCFLDIRSPGLGDTAMYLCATSRDRGASGSTDTQYFGPGTRLTVL.

The V gene is TRBV10-2, the J gene TRBJ2-7; TRBD2 might be the D (5 bases). This CDR3 contains 12 residues. Germline CDR1 and CDR2: WSHSY and SAAADI. The germline V and J ends were trimmed by 4 bases and 5 bases, with 9 bases remaining between them. The CDR3 DNA reads TGCGCCAGCAGTGTTATCGGGGACGAGCAGTACTTC. Translating gives CASSVIGDEQYF.